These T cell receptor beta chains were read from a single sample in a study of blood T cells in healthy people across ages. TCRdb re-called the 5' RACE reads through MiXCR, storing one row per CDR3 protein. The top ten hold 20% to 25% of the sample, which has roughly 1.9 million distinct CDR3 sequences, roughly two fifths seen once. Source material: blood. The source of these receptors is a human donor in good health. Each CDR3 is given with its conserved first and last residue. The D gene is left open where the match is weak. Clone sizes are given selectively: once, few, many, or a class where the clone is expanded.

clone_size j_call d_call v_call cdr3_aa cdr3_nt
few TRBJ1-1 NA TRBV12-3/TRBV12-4 CASSSSRIRRGEAFF TGTGCCAGCAGTTCCTCCCGGATCCGAAGAGGTGAAGCTTTCTTT
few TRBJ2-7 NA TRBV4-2 CASSQFLQGYEQYF TGTGCCAGCAGCCAATTCCTACAGGGATACGAGCAGTACTTC
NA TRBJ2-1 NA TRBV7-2 CASTQAWVGYNEQFF TGTGCCAGCACCCAGGCGTGGGTAGGATACAATGAGCAGTTCTTC
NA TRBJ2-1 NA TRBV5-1 CASSLYLSTSNEQFF TGCGCCAGCAGCTTGTATCTCAGCACAAGCAATGAGCAGTTCTTC
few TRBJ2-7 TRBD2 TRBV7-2 CASSLESGGVYEQYF TGTGCCAGCAGCTTAGAAAGCGGGGGGGTCTACGAGCAGTACTTC
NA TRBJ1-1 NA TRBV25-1 CASSESPGRKNTEAFF TGTGCCAGCAGTGAATCTCCGGGGAGGAAGAACACTGAGGCTTTCTTT
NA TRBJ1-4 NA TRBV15 CATSRDRALNEKLFF TGTGCCACCAGCAGAGACAGGGCCCTTAATGAAAAACTGTTTTTT
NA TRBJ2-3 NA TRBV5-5 CASSQDLTITDTQYF TGTGCCAGCAGCCAGGACTTAACTATCACAGATACGCAGTATTTT
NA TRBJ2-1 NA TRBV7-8 CASSLRPNGLGSYNEQFF TGTGCCAGCAGCTTAAGGCCTAACGGGTTGGGATCCTACAATGAGCAGTTCTTC
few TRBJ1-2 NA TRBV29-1 CSIREDYGYTF TGCAGCATAAGGGAGGACTATGGCTACACCTTC
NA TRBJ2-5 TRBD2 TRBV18 CASSPLPTGGAEETQYF TGTGCCAGCTCACCGTTACCAACCGGGGGGGCCGAAGAGACCCAGTACTTC
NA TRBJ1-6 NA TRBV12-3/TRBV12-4 CANRRTTGSSPLHF TGTGCCAACAGACGCACGACAGGTAGTTCACCCCTCCACTTT
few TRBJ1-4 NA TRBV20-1 CSARPGEGEKLFF TGCAGTGCCCGACCGGGTGAGGGCGAAAAACTGTTTTTT
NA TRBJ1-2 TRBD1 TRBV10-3 CAITTGDYGYTF TGTGCCATCACCACAGGGGACTATGGCTACACCTTC
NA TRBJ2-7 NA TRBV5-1 CASSLVFQGNEQYF TGCGCCAGCAGCTTGGTGTTCCAGGGTAACGAGCAGTACTTC
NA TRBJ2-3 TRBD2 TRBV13 CASSSYLGRAFTDTQYF TGTGCCAGCAGCTCCTACCTCGGGAGGGCCTTTACAGATACGCAGTATTTT
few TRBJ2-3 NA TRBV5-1 CASQRGAYTDTQYF TGCGCCAGCCAACGGGGGGCCTACACAGATACGCAGTATTTT
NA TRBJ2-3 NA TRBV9 CASSAFSGTSTDTQYF TGTGCCAGCAGCGCATTTTCAGGAACTAGCACAGATACGCAGTATTTT
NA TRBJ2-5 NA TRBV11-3 CASSQTGLIGETQYF TGTGCCAGCAGCCAGACGGGACTCATTGGGGAGACCCAGTACTTC
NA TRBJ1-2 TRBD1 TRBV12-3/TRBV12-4 CASSPNRGGSGYTF TGTGCCAGCAGCCCTAACAGGGGGGGGAGCGGCTACACCTTC
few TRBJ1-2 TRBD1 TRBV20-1 CSAAAGGSPEDYGYTF TGCAGTGCAGCGGCAGGGGGCTCTCCGGAGGACTATGGCTACACCTTC
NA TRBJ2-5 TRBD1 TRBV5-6 CASSFGTGNQETQYF TGTGCCAGCAGCTTCGGGACAGGGAACCAAGAGACCCAGTACTTC
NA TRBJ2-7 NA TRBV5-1 CASSNPPRDPYEQYF TGCGCCAGCAGCAATCCTCCCCGGGACCCCTACGAGCAGTACTTC
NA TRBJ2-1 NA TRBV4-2 CASSQEVWLLNEQFF TGTGCCAGCAGCCAAGAAGTTTGGCTACTCAATGAGCAGTTCTTC
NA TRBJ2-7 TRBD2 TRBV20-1 CSARNAGGRSYEQYF TGCAGTGCTAGGAATGCGGGGGGCCGCTCCTACGAGCAGTACTTC
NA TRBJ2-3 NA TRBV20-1 CSARVGVDTQYF TGCAGTGCTAGAGTGGGAGTGGATACGCAGTATTTT
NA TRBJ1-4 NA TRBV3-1 CASSQDHSATNEKLFF TGTGCCAGCAGCCAAGACCACAGTGCAACTAATGAAAAACTGTTTTTT
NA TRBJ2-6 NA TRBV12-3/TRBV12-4 CASTRGASGANVLTF TGTGCCAGCACCCGGGGTGCCTCTGGGGCCAACGTCCTGACTTTC
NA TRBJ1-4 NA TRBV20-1 CSAQGGTQGGTNEKLFF TGCAGTGCTCAAGGTGGGACCCAAGGAGGGACTAATGAAAAACTGTTTTTT
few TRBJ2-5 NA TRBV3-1 CASSLRVGGETQYF TGTGCCAGCAGCCTTCGGGTGGGCGGCGAGACCCAGTACTTC
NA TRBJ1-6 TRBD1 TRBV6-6 CASNPWDRVGSPLHF TGTGCCAGCAACCCCTGGGACAGGGTTGGTTCACCCCTCCACTTT
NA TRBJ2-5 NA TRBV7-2 CASRYGASRVETQYF TGTGCCAGCAGATACGGGGCTAGCAGGGTGGAGACCCAGTACTTC
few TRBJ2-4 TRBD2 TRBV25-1 CASSEWGGRAKNIQYF TGTGCCAGCAGTGAATGGGGGGGGAGAGCCAAAAACATTCAGTACTTC
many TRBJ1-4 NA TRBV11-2 CASSFQTITNEKLFF TGTGCCAGCAGTTTCCAGACGATTACTAATGAAAAACTGTTTTTT
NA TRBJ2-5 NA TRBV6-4 CASSEIRGETQYF TGTGCCAGCAGTGAAATTAGGGGAGAGACCCAGTACTTC
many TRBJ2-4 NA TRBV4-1 CASTATGSLKDLAKNIQYF TGCGCCAGCACCGCAACGGGATCACTAAAGGATCTAGCCAAAAACATTCAGTACTTC
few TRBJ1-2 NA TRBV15 CATSWGPGYTF TGTGCCACCAGCTGGGGACCTGGCTACACCTTC
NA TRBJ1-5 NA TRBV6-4 CASSPIHGSNQPQHF TGTGCCAGCAGTCCGATACACGGAAGCAATCAGCCCCAGCATTTT
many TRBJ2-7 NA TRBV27 CASSSRQDYEQYF TGTGCCAGCAGTTCCAGACAGGACTACGAGCAGTACTTC
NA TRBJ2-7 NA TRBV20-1 CSARLEECEAQYF TGCAGTGCTAGGTTGGAGGAATGCGAGGCCCAGTACTTC
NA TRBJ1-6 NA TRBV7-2 CASSSPRSMGSSYNSPLHF TGTGCCAGCAGCTCCCCCCGCTCCATGGGGAGCTCCTATAATTCACCCCTCCACTTT
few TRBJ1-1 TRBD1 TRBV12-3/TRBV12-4 CASNRDRVNIVAEAFF TGTGCCAGCAATAGAGACAGGGTTAATATAGTCGCTGAAGCTTTCTTT
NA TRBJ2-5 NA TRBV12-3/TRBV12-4 CASSYAGTQYF TGTGCCAGCAGTTACGCGGGGACCCAGTACTTC